Shown below are 27 T cell receptor beta chains from a single sample sequenced in a study of cytomegalovirus exposure and HLA in healthy donors. The study ran its PCR with 60 Vbeta and 13 Jbeta primers. Assay used: immunoSEQ multiplex PCR; TCRdb lists only in-frame clones, some missing. The repertoire has around 61,000 clones, about 63% of them found once; the top ten carry around 17%. Sequencing was done on a sample of PBMCs. The receptors were sampled from a middle-aged man in good health and CMV-seropositive.

The V and J genes are TRBV7-9 and TRBJ2-7, with 7 bases matching TRBD1. The CDR3 totals 13 residues. V lost 5 bases, J lost 6 bases, and 7 bases stayed unmatched. Per germline, CDR1 SEHNR and CDR2 FQNEAQ (reference sequence). DNA for the CDR3: TGTGCCAGCAGCCCGGAAGACAGGGCCGAGCAGTACTTC. Encoded protein: CASSPEDRAEQYF.

The count of this clone is one. The chain uses TRBV5-6 and TRBJ1-1; a weak D match, TRBD1 (6 bases). This CDR3 is built from 13 residues. Trimming took off 4 bases at V and 4 bases at J, with 11 bases between the two ends. Germline V gene lookup returns CDR1 SGHDT and CDR2 YYEEEE. The CDR3 bases are TGTGCCAGCAGCCTGAGACAGGCCACTGAAGCTTTCTTT. Its translation is CASSLRQATEAFF.

Regarding this clone: The identical CDR3 is also encoded by other nucleotide sequences in the sample. The V gene is TRBV6-6, the J gene TRBJ2-2, with D possibly matching TRBD2 (5 bases). The CDR3 sequence is 13 residues long. V lost 6 bases, J lost 7 bases, and 12 bases lay in between. The germline gives CDR1 MNHNY, CDR2 SVGAGI (reference sequence). CDR3 region: CASRLPSGGELFF. The CDR3 coding sequence is TGTGCCAGCAGACTCCCGAGCGGCGGGGAGCTGTTTTTT.

The rearrangement joins TRBV2 to TRBJ1-2; possibly TRBD1 for D (6 bases). The CDR3 consists of 14 residues. Germline V lookup: CDR1 SNHLY, CDR2 FYNNEI. V gave up 7 bases and J gave up 5 bases, with 17 bases separating them. The CDR3 region has the DNA TGTGCCAGCAACCGGGACAACCGGGCTTATGGCTACACCTTC. Encoded protein: CASNRDNRAYGYTF.

The chain couples TRBV13 to TRBJ2-3; TRBD2 matches 7 bases. This CDR3 has 15 residues. After removal of 2 bases from V and 3 bases from J, the junction contained 5 bases not matched to a gene. CDR1 and CDR2 from the germline V gene are PRHDT and FYEKMQ (reference sequence). CDR3 protein: CASSLTSEGTDTQYF. CDR3 DNA: TGTGCCAGCAGCTTAACTAGCGAAGGGACAGATACGCAGTATTTT. The full variable domain, its missing parts supplied by reference TRBV13 and TRBJ2-3, is AAGVIQSPRHLIKEKRETATLKCYPIPRHDTVYWYQQGPGQDPQFLISFYEKMQSDKGSIPDRFSAQQFSDYHSELNMSSLELGDSALYFCASSLTSEGTDTQYFGPGTRLTVL.

In its sample, this clone was seen a few times. This chain connects TRBV7-9 to TRBJ1-5; TRBD1 aligns across 7 bases. V dropped 5 bases and J dropped 6; count of bases not matched to a gene: 7. Germline values: CDR1 SEHNR, CDR2 FQNEAQ (reference sequence). The CDR3 runs 14 residues. The CDR3 sequence: CASSPGQAGQPQHF. DNA of the CDR3: TGTGCCAGCAGCCCAGGACAGGCTGGTCAGCCCCAGCATTTT.

The chain joins TRBV18 to TRBJ2-1; 9 bases line up with TRBD2. Unmatched junction bases numbered 12, after V lost 3 bases and J lost 0 bases. This CDR3 is 19 amino acids long. Looked up from germline, CDR1 is KGHSH and CDR2 is LQKENI. CDR3 in amino acids: CASSPRGLALLTSYNEQFF. Written as DNA, the CDR3 is TGTGCCAGCTCACCCCGCGGACTAGCGCTCTTGACCTCCTACAATGAGCAGTTCTTC.

This chain connects TRBV27 to TRBJ2-2; 7 nucleotides line up with TRBD1. Germline CDR1 reads MNHEY; CDR2 reads SMNVEV (reference sequence). The CDR3 runs 17 residues. Trimming took 7 bases from V and 0 from J; bases not matched to a gene: 11. CDR3 sequence (DNA): TGTGCCAGCAAAAGTCCTCGAGGGACAGCGAACACCGGGGAGCTGTTTTTT. Its protein product is CASKSPRGTANTGELFF.

This rearrangement joins TRBV7-9 to TRBJ2-5; D is perhaps TRBD2 (6 bases). Trimming stripped 1 base from V and 2 bases from J, with 8 bases between. Germline CDR1 is SEHNR and CDR2 is FQNEAQ (reference sequence). This CDR3 has 14 amino acids. The CDR3 reads CASSLGSGQETQYF. CDR3 bases: TGTGCCAGCAGCTTAGGTAGCGGTCAAGAGACCCAGTACTTC.

The chain couples TRBV6-6 to TRBJ1-2; TRBD1 matches at 7 bases. Germline V gene sequence: CDR1 MNHNY, CDR2 SVGAGI (reference sequence). CDR3 length: 13 amino acids. With V trimmed by 5 bases and J by 7 bases, 7 bases remained unmatched. CDR3 region: CASSRQGLIGYTF. CDR3 in DNA: TGTGCCAGCAGTCGACAGGGACTCATTGGCTACACCTTC.

The chain uses TRBV4-3 and TRBJ2-7, with 10 bases matching TRBD1. After removal of 4 bases from V and 6 bases from J, the junction contained 9 bases not matched to a gene. The CDR3 length is 15 residues. Looked up from germline, CDR1 is LGHNA and CDR2 is YSLEER. CDR3 protein: CASSPGTGVISEQYF. Here the CDR3 DNA reads TGCGCCAGCAGCCCCGGGACAGGGGTAATTTCCGAGCAGTACTTC.

Comment on this clone: The junction does not match germline at one end; this may be a read error. The genes are TRBV7-9 and TRBJ1-1, with TRBD1 as a possible D gene (5 bases). CDR3 length: 12 amino acids. CDR1 and CDR2 (germline): SEHNR, FQNEAQ (reference sequence). The CDR3 region has the DNA TGTTCCAGCGACGACAGTAACACTGAAGCTTTCTTT. Protein: CSSDDSNTEAFF.

The CDR3 loop reads CASSTRQGSYNEQFF. The CDR3 DNA reads as TGTGCCAGTAGTACCCGACAGGGCTCCTACAATGAGCAGTTCTTC. The V gene is TRBV19, the J gene TRBJ2-1; 7 bases are shared with TRBD1. With V trimmed by 4 bases and J by 0 bases, 3 bases remained unmatched. Germline V gives CDR1 LNHDA, CDR2 SQIVND (reference sequence). The CDR3 is 15 amino acids.

V is TRBV2 and J is TRBJ2-5; TRBD2 aligns across 8 bases. V was clipped by 6 bases and J by 1 base; unmatched bases: 7. This CDR3 contains 15 residues. Germline V gives CDR1 SNHLY, CDR2 FYNNEI. As DNA, the CDR3 is TGTGCCAGCAGCTACGGGGGGGCCAGCCAAGAGACCCAGTACTTC. Its protein is CASSYGGASQETQYF.

The chain links TRBV11-3 to TRBJ1-1, with D hard to call. The V gene lost 3 bases and the J gene lost 1 base, with 9 bases spanning the gap. The CDR3 contains 14 residues. Germline V CDR1 and CDR2: SGHNT, YENEEA. The CDR3 region is CASSFAGRNTEAFF. CDR3 in DNA: TGTGCCAGCAGCTTTGCCGGGAGGAACACTGAAGCTTTCTTT. Full variable domain (remainder filled in from reference TRBV11-3 and TRBJ1-1): EAGVVQSPRYKIIEKKQPVAFWCNPISGHNTLYWYLQNLGQGPELLIRYENEEAVDDSQLPKDRFSAERLKGVDSTLKIQPAELGDSAVYLCASSFAGRNTEAFFGQGTRLTVV.

This chain joins TRBV27 and TRBJ2-7, with 10 nucleotides matching TRBD2. Germline values: CDR1 MNHEY, CDR2 SMNVEV (reference sequence). V was clipped by 5 bases and J by 5 bases; unmatched bases: 9. The CDR3 runs to 15 residues. The CDR3 region has the DNA TGTGCCAGCAGTGCCTCCAGCGGGGGGGCTCACGAGCAGTACTTC. Its translation is CASSASSGGAHEQYF.

The rearrangement joins TRBV6-6 to TRBJ2-1; D remains ambiguous. V dropped 7 bases and J dropped 7 bases, with 17 bases sitting between them. Germline lookup yields CDR1 MNHNY and CDR2 SVGAGI (reference sequence). This CDR3 is built from 14 residues. CDR3 nucleotides: TGTGCCAGCACCTTACGGGTGTCTGGAAATGAGCAGTTCTTC. Its protein is CASTLRVSGNEQFF.

This chain connects TRBV9 to TRBJ1-6; 8 positions agree with TRBD1. V was clipped by 3 bases and J by 0 bases; unmatched bases: 2. The CDR3 loop spans 16 amino acids. Looked up from germline, CDR1 is SGDLS and CDR2 is YYNGEE. The chain's CDR3 is CASSGTGSSYNSPLHF. In nucleotides, the CDR3 is TGTGCCAGCAGCGGGACAGGGAGCTCCTATAATTCACCCCTCCACTTT. Looking up the rest from reference TRBV9 and TRBJ1-6 gives the full variable domain: DSGVTQTPKHLITATGQRVTLRCSPRSGDLSVYWYQQSLDQGLQFLIQYYNGEERAKGNILERFSAQQFPDLHSELNLSSLELGDSALYFCASSGTGSSYNSPLHFGNGTRLTVT.

This clone was detected a few times. V usage is TRBV19 and J usage is TRBJ1-5, with D perhaps TRBD1 (6 bases). Germline CDR1 reads LNHDA; CDR2 reads SQIVND (reference sequence). With 3 bases removed from V and 3 bases from J, the gap between germline ends came to 15 bases. The CDR3 is made up of 16 amino acids. CDR3 residues: CASSIGNRVFNQPQHF. CDR3 DNA sequence: TGTGCCAGTAGTATCGGGAACAGGGTGTTCAATCAGCCCCAGCATTTT.

This chain links TRBV7-2 with TRBJ2-7; TRBD2 agrees at 7 bases. This CDR3 has 15 amino acids. In germline, CDR1 is SGHTA, CDR2 FQGNSA. J gave up 6 bases and V 7 bases, and 15 bases lay outside the gene matches. CDR3 coding DNA: TGTGCCAGCAACCTCAACGGGGGAGGGCGCCTCGAGCAGTACTTC. Translating gives CASNLNGGGRLEQYF.

This clone was counted between two and nine times. The rearrangement links TRBV30 to TRBJ1-5; D perhaps matches TRBD1 (6 bases). In germline, CDR1 is GTSNPN, CDR2 SVGIG (reference sequence). The CDR3 extends over 15 amino acids. Trimming pared 0 bases from V and 4 bases from J, leaving 13 bases between. This chain's CDR3 is CAWSVKGVLNQPQHF. The DNA of the CDR3 is TGTGCCTGGAGTGTAAAGGGGGTACTGAATCAGCCCCAGCATTTT.

The J gene is TRBJ2-1, the V gene TRBV6-4; D is possibly TRBD1 (6 bases). The V gene's germline CDR1 is MRHNA and CDR2 SNTAGT. The CDR3 consists of 15 residues. Trimming removed 3 bases at V and 3 bases at J, with 12 bases between. The CDR3 nucleotides read TGTGCCAGCAGTGATTTGGGGGCGGGCTACAATGAGCAGTTCTTC. It is translated as CASSDLGAGYNEQFF.

The rearrangement uses TRBV6-5 and TRBJ1-2, with TRBD1 matching 10 bases. Germline V gene data show CDR1 as MNHEY and CDR2 as SVGAGI. This CDR3 is 14 amino acids long. The J segment lost 6 bases and the V segment lost 2 bases, leaving 3 bases of the junction unmatched. The chain's CDR3 is CASSYRDRGHGYTF. CDR3 in DNA: TGTGCCAGCAGTTACCGGGACAGGGGCCATGGCTACACCTTC.

V usage is TRBV27 and J usage is TRBJ1-1; D is uncertain. Germline values: CDR1 MNHEY, CDR2 SMNVEV (reference sequence). The length of the CDR3 is 16 residues. V gave up 6 bases and J gave up 0 bases, with 17 bases separating them. The CDR3 spells CASSPSLQLLNTEAFF. CDR3 DNA sequence: TGTGCCAGCAGCCCTTCGCTCCAACTGCTGAACACTGAAGCTTTCTTT.

The genes are TRBV5-6 and TRBJ1-5; possible D gene TRBD1, 6 bases. CDR3 length: 14 amino acids. CDR1 is SGHDT, CDR2 YYEEEE, per germline. Trimming stripped 7 bases from V and 1 base from J, with 12 bases between. The CDR3 DNA reads TGTGCCAGCGGGAGGGGGGGGAGCAATCAGCCCCAGCATTTT. Translated: CASGRGGSNQPQHF. Filled out from reference TRBV5-6 and TRBJ1-5, the complete variable domain reads DAGVTQSPTHLIKTRGQQVTLRCSPKSGHDTVSWYQQALGQGPQFIFQYYEEEERQRGNFPDRFSGHQFPNYSSELNVNALLLGDSALYLCASGRGGSNQPQHFGDGTRLSIL.

The chain carries TRBV9 and TRBJ2-7, with D unresolved. The V gene lost 0 bases and the J gene lost 3 bases, with 10 bases spanning the gap. Germline V gene data show CDR1 as SGDLS and CDR2 as YYNGEE. The CDR3 contains 14 residues. For the CDR3, the DNA is TGTGCCAGCAGCGTAGATTCCAGAAACTACGAGCAGTACTTC. As protein: CASSVDSRNYEQYF.

This clone was seen a single time. The V and J genes are TRBV5-8 and TRBJ2-7; TRBD2 matches at 11 bases. This CDR3 contains 15 residues. The V segment lost 5 bases and the J segment 3 bases; nucleotides outside the gene matches: 7. Germline-derived CDR1 and CDR2 are SGHTS and YDEGEE. CDR3 sequence (DNA): TGTGCCAGCAGGAAAATCGGGACTAGCGGCTACGAGCAGTACTTC. Translation: CASRKIGTSGYEQYF.